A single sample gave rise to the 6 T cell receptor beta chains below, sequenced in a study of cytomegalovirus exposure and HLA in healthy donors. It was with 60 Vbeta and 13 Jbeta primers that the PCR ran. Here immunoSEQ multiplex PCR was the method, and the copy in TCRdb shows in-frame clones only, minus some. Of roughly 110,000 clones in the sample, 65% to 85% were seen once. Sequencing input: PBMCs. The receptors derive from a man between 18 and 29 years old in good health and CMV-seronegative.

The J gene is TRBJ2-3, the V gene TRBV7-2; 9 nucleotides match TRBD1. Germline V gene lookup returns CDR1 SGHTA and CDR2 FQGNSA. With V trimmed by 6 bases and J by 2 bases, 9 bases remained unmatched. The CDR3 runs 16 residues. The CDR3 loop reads CASRDPGQGFTDTQYF. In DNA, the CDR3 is TGTGCCAGCAGGGATCCGGGACAGGGTTTCACAGATACGCAGTATTTT.

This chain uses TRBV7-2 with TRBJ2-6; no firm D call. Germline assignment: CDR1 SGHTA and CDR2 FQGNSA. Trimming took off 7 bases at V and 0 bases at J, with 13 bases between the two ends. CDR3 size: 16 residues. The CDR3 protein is CASTPSLFSGANVLTF. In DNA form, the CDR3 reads TGTGCCAGCACCCCAAGCCTTTTCTCTGGGGCCAACGTCCTGACTTTC.

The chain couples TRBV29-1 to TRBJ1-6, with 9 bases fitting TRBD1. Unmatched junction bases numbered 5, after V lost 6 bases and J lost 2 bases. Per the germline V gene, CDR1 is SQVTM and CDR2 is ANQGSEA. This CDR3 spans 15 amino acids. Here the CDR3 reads CSVQTGGTYNSPLHF. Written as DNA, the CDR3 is TGCAGCGTGCAAACAGGGGGCACCTATAATTCACCCCTCCACTTT.

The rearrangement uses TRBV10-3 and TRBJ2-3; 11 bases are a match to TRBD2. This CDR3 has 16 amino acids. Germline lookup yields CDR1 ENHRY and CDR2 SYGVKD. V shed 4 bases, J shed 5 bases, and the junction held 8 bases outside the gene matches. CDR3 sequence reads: CAISADSGGGGDTQYF. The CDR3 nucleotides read TGTGCCATCAGTGCCGATAGCGGGGGGGGAGGAGATACGCAGTATTTT.

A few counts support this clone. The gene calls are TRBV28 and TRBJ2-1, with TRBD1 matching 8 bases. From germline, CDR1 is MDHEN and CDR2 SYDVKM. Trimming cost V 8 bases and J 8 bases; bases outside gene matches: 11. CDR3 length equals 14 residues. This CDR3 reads CASAPGQGFYEQFF. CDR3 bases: TGTGCCAGCGCCCCAGGACAGGGTTTTTATGAGCAGTTCTTC.

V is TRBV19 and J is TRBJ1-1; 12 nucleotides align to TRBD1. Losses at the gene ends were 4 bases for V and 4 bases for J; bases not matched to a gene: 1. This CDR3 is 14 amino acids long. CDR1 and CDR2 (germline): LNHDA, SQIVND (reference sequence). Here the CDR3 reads CASSRDRGPTEAFF. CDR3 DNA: TGTGCCAGTAGTAGGGACAGGGGGCCCACTGAAGCTTTCTTT.